These 24 T cell receptor beta chains share one sample of origin, sequenced in a study of cytomegalovirus exposure and HLA in healthy donors. PCR involved 60 Vbeta and 13 Jbeta primers. TCRdb's table, derived via immunoSEQ multiplex PCR, lists solely in-frame clones and lacks some. The table records under 150,000 clones, roughly 84% of them present only once. Sequenced input: PBMCs. The origin of the receptors is a girl aged 2 to 9 in good health and CMV-seronegative.

V usage is TRBV29-1 and J usage is TRBJ2-2; 14 positions agree with TRBD2. With V trimmed by 4 bases and J by 2 bases, 6 bases remained unmatched. Germline assignment: CDR1 SQVTM and CDR2 ANQGSEA. The CDR3 has 17 amino acids. Here the CDR3 DNA reads TGCAGCGTTGGGCGACTAGCGGGGGGGCAAAACACCGGGGAGCTGTTTTTT. Its protein product is CSVGRLAGGQNTGELFF.

This clone has a handful of counts. The genes are TRBV14 and TRBJ2-4, with no clear D. CDR3 length: 15 residues. Germline CDR1 and CDR2: SGHDN and FVKESK. The V end was cut by 1 base, the J end by 1 base, with 8 bases between. The CDR3 loop reads CASSQAGKAKNIQYF. The CDR3 nucleotides are TGTGCCAGCAGCCAAGCAGGAAAGGCCAAAAACATTCAGTACTTC.

The chain recombines TRBV30 with TRBJ2-7; 7 bases line up with TRBD1. Germline CDR1 GTSNPN, CDR2 SVGIG (reference sequence). V lost 0 bases, J lost 3 bases, and 5 bases stayed unmatched. The CDR3 extends over 14 amino acids. This chain's CDR3 is CAWSVGGLVYEQYF. The CDR3, as DNA: TGTGCCTGGAGTGTAGGGGGCCTGGTCTACGAGCAGTACTTC.

This clone appeared a single time. The chain has TRBV6-6 and TRBJ2-6, with D possibly matching TRBD1 (6 bases). V was pared by 5 bases and J by 2 bases, with 10 bases between. The CDR3 loop spans 15 amino acids. Per germline, CDR1 MNHNY and CDR2 SVGAGI (reference sequence). The CDR3 is CASSQGDTGANVLTF. CDR3 bases: TGTGCCAGCAGTCAAGGGGACACTGGGGCCAACGTCCTGACTTTC.

For the CDR3, the DNA is TGCGCCAGCAGCCCGGGACAGGGGTTTATCGGGGAGCTGTTTTTT. As protein: CASSPGQGFIGELFF. J is TRBJ2-2 and V is TRBV5-1, with 10 bases lining up with TRBD1. Germline lookup yields CDR1 SGHRS and CDR2 YFSETQ. V lost 4 bases and J lost 7; bases outside the gene matches: 7. This CDR3 is built from 15 residues.

This chain links TRBV18 with TRBJ2-1; 11 positions agree with TRBD2. CDR1 is KGHSH and CDR2 is LQKENI in the germline V gene. After removal of 5 bases from V and 5 bases from J, the junction contained 5 bases not matched to a gene. This CDR3 contains 15 residues. CDR3 in amino acids: CASSEPGLADNEQFF. As DNA, the CDR3 is TGTGCCAGCTCAGAACCGGGACTAGCGGACAATGAGCAGTTCTTC.

The genes are TRBV2 and TRBJ1-1, with 10 bases matching TRBD1. The germline gives CDR1 SNHLY, CDR2 FYNNEI. Unmatched junction bases numbered 4, after V lost 5 bases and J lost 4 bases. The CDR3 is 14 amino acids. CDR3 amino acids: CASSRDRGATEAFF. In nucleotides, the CDR3 is TGTGCCAGCAGTCGGGACAGGGGAGCCACTGAAGCTTTCTTT.

The genes are TRBV7-3 and TRBJ2-3; no definite D call. This CDR3 comprises 15 residues. Germline-derived CDR1 and CDR2 are SGHTA and FQGTGA. V gave up 5 bases and J gave up 4 bases, with 16 bases separating them. The CDR3: CASSPDRGPPDTQYF. In DNA, the CDR3 is TGTGCCAGCAGCCCCGACCGTGGGCCCCCAGATACGCAGTATTTT. Variable domain in full (rest from reference TRBV7-3 and TRBJ2-3): GAGVSQTPSNKVTEKGKYVELRCDPISGHTALYWYRQSLGQGPEFLIYFQGTGAADDSGLPNDRFFAVRPEGSVSTLKIQRTERGDSAVYLCASSPDRGPPDTQYFGPGTRLTVL.

This rearrangement joins TRBV7-9 to TRBJ1-2, with D perhaps matching TRBD1 (6 bases). Trimming removed 5 bases at V and 4 bases at J, with 11 bases between. CDR1 SEHNR and CDR2 FQNEAQ come from the germline V gene (reference sequence). The CDR3 length is 13 residues. CDR3 residues: CASSEGQIYGYTF. The CDR3 DNA sequence: TGTGCCAGCAGCGAAGGACAGATCTATGGCTACACCTTC. The full variable domain, rest sourced from reference TRBV7-9 and TRBJ1-2, is DTGVSQNPRHKITKRGQNVTFRCDPISEHNRLYWYRQTLGQGPEFLTYFQNEAQLEKSRLLSDRFSAERPKGSFSTLEIQRTEQGDSAMYLCASSEGQIYGYTFGSGTRLTVV.

The gene calls are TRBV4-3 and TRBJ1-4, with D perhaps matching TRBD1 (5 bases). The CDR3 runs to 16 residues. In germline, CDR1 is LGHNA, CDR2 YSLEER. Deletions cut 1 base from V and 5 bases from J, with 14 bases between. Here the CDR3 reads CASSQGWQGGNEKLFF. CDR3 coding DNA: TGCGCCAGCAGCCAAGGCTGGCAGGGAGGGAATGAAAAACTGTTTTTT.

The chain carries TRBV19 and TRBJ2-5; unclear D gene. The germline V and J ends were trimmed by 4 bases and 0 bases, with 9 bases remaining between them. Germline loops: CDR1 LNHDA, CDR2 SQIVND (reference sequence). The CDR3 spans 14 residues. DNA for the CDR3: TGTGCCAGTAGTAAGAGCCGGGACCAAGAGACCCAGTACTTC. Translating gives CASSKSRDQETQYF.

CDR3 nucleotides: TGTGCCAGCAGCCCAACGACTAGCTGGGTTCGGTACAATGAGCAGTTCTTC. Translation gives CASSPTTSWVRYNEQFF. The chain combines TRBV7-3 with TRBJ2-1; TRBD2 matches 7 bases. Germline V gene sequence: CDR1 SGHTA, CDR2 FQGTGA. The CDR3 is 17 amino acids. The junction had 14 bases not matched to a gene; V was cut back by 5 bases and J by 4 bases.

This clone was observed a few times. The rearrangement joins TRBV7-9 to TRBJ1-2, with D maybe TRBD1 (5 bases). Looked up from germline, CDR1 is SEHNR and CDR2 is FQNEAQ (reference sequence). With 5 bases removed from V and 9 bases from J, the gap between germline ends came to 10 bases. The CDR3 covers 11 residues. CDR3 amino acids: CASSRQWSYTF. CDR3 nucleotides: TGTGCCAGCAGCAGACAGTGGAGCTACACCTTC.

The CDR3 nucleotides are TGTGCCAGCAGTTACTTAACCTCGGATGGCTACACCTTC. The encoded protein is CASSYLTSDGYTF. The chain links TRBV6-6 to TRBJ1-2; D remains unclear. CDR3 length: 13 amino acids. V was cut by 1 base and J by 6 bases, with 9 bases left in between. CDR1 and CDR2 from the germline V gene are MNHNY and SVGAGI (reference sequence).

The DNA of the CDR3 is TGTGCCAGCAGCTCCGCTAGCGGGAGCAATGAGCAGTTCTTC. It yields the protein CASSSASGSNEQFF. The gene calls are TRBV27 and TRBJ2-1; 10 bases fit TRBD2. V was pared by 6 bases and J by 6 bases, with 5 bases of the junction left unmatched. Germline-derived CDR1 and CDR2 are MNHEY and SMNVEV (reference sequence). The CDR3 covers 14 residues.

The genes are TRBV29-1 and TRBJ2-1, with 7 bases that match TRBD2. The CDR3 is made up of 14 amino acids. Germline-derived CDR1 and CDR2 are SQVTM and ANQGSEA. J was trimmed by 7 bases and V by 6 bases; bases with no gene match: 12. CDR3 sequence reads: CSVGTPGGGNEQFF. In DNA form, the CDR3 reads TGCAGCGTGGGGACTCCGGGGGGAGGGAATGAGCAGTTCTTC.

This rearrangement joins TRBV11-3 to TRBJ1-5; 9 nucleotides match TRBD1. The CDR3 contains 17 residues. CDR1 is SGHNT, CDR2 YENEEA, per germline. Trimming removed 5 bases from V and 0 bases from J; junction bases left unmatched: 8. The CDR3 spells CASSTGTGTYSNQPQHF. The CDR3 nucleotides are TGTGCCAGCAGCACCGGGACAGGGACGTATAGCAATCAGCCCCAGCATTTT.

This chain uses TRBV20-1 with TRBJ2-3; unclear D gene. V was pared by 7 bases and J by 4 bases, with 6 bases between. Germline V gives CDR1 DFQATT, CDR2 SNEGSKA (reference sequence). The CDR3 contains 10 residues. The CDR3 region is CSVSADTQYF. CDR3 DNA sequence: TGCAGTGTGTCAGCAGATACGCAGTATTTT.

The chain couples TRBV11-2 to TRBJ1-1; D unresolved. V lost 5 bases, J lost 2 bases, and 18 bases lay in between. This CDR3 region has 16 residues. CDR1 is SGHAT, CDR2 FQNNGV, per germline. CDR3 DNA: TGTGCCAGCAGCACGGAGGGTTGGTGGGAAAACACTGAAGCTTTCTTT. Translating gives CASSTEGWWENTEAFF.

V gene TRBV7-2 combines with J gene TRBJ1-5; D is ambiguous. The CDR3 runs 15 residues. Between the trimmed V and J ends, which lost 1 base and 1 base, there was a span of 8 bases. Germline lookup yields CDR1 SGHTA and CDR2 FQGNSA. The CDR3: CASSLGGPSNQPQHF. The CDR3 region has the DNA TGTGCCAGCAGCTTAGGAGGTCCCAGCAATCAGCCCCAGCATTTT.

The chain has TRBV5-1 and TRBJ1-1; 7 bases are a match to TRBD1. Trimming cost V 2 bases and J 1 base; bases outside gene matches: 2. The CDR3 loop spans 14 amino acids. Germline assignment: CDR1 SGHRS and CDR2 YFSETQ. CDR3 bases: TGCGCCAGCAGCTTTTGGGACAGGAACACTGAAGCTTTCTTT. Protein: CASSFWDRNTEAFF.

The chain links TRBV5-4 to TRBJ2-2, with 7 bases lining up with TRBD2. The CDR3 sequence is 16 residues long. The germline V gene has CDR1 SGHNT and CDR2 YYREEE (reference sequence). V shed 0 bases and J 1 base; nucleotides not matched to a gene: 3. The CDR3 nucleotides read TGTGCCAGCAGCTTGGGGGCGGGAGAGAACACCGGGGAGCTGTTTTTT. This encodes CASSLGAGENTGELFF.

This chain joins TRBV5-1 and TRBJ2-1, with 9 positions matching TRBD2. The length of the CDR3 is 17 residues. After removal of 0 bases from V and 7 bases from J, the junction contained 11 bases not matched to a gene. Looked up from germline, CDR1 is SGHRS and CDR2 is YFSETQ. CDR3 sequence reads: CASSLAGSGRTRNEQFF. CDR3 in DNA: TGCGCCAGCAGCTTGGCCGGTAGCGGGAGAACCCGGAATGAGCAGTTCTTC.

The gene calls are TRBV10-1 and TRBJ2-7; 12 bases align to TRBD2. The J segment lost 6 bases and the V segment lost 5 bases, leaving 5 bases of the junction unmatched. Germline V gives CDR1 WNHNN, CDR2 SYGVQD (reference sequence). This CDR3 spans 14 amino acids. Here the CDR3 reads CASSPRLAGAEQYF. The DNA of the CDR3 is TGCGCCAGCAGTCCGCGACTAGCGGGAGCCGAGCAGTACTTC.